Each of the 9 T cell receptor beta chains below was sequenced from the same sample in a study of OX40 agonist ivuxolimab in advanced cancers. The table came from immunoSEQ multiplex PCR; TCRdb's copy has only in-frame clones and leaves some out. The sample carries about 63,000 clones, about 89% recorded once. Sequenced material: CD4+ or CD8+ T cells sorted from blood, taken in a trial of the OX40 agonist ivuxolimab. These receptors were taken from an adult with an advanced solid tumor such as melanoma, head and neck, liver or kidney cancer.

The CDR3 DNA follows: TGTGCCAGCTTAACCTCTGGGGCCAACGTCCTGACTTTC. The encoded protein is CASLTSGANVLTF. The chain uses TRBV6-1 and TRBJ2-6; no reliable D call. V shed 8 bases and J shed 0 bases, with 5 bases lying between them. This CDR3 comprises 13 residues. Germline CDR1 is MNHNS and CDR2 is SASEGT.

V is TRBV7-8 and J is TRBJ2-2, with 10 bases matching TRBD2. This CDR3 is built from 16 residues. Germline-derived CDR1 and CDR2 are SGHVS and FQNEAQ. Losses at the gene ends were 3 bases for V and 0 bases for J; bases not matched to a gene: 1. CDR3 protein: CASSLSGRANTGELFF. Here the CDR3 DNA reads TGTGCCAGCAGCTTGAGCGGGAGGGCGAACACCGGGGAGCTGTTTTTT.

This clone was seen just once. The genes are TRBV11-3 and TRBJ2-7; D not resolved. Trimming took off 3 bases at V and 5 bases at J, with 11 bases between the two ends. The CDR3 is made up of 13 amino acids. Germline values: CDR1 SGHNT, CDR2 YENEEA. CDR3 nucleotide sequence: TGTGCCAGCAGCTTCTCGGCGTTCCACGAGCAGTACTTC. This encodes CASSFSAFHEQYF.

The chain carries TRBV20-1 and TRBJ1-1; D is unclear. The CDR3 extends over 11 amino acids. Germline CDR1 is DFQATT and CDR2 is SNEGSKA (reference sequence). The ends were cut back, 3 bases at V and 3 bases at J, with 5 bases in the middle. As DNA, the CDR3 is TGCAGTGCTAGCACCGACACTGAAGCTTTCTTT. It is translated as CSASTDTEAFF.

V and J are TRBV5-1 and TRBJ1-1, with TRBD1 matching over 7 bases. Germline V gives CDR1 SGHRS, CDR2 YFSETQ. J gave up 6 bases and V 4 bases, and 6 bases lay outside the gene matches. This CDR3 has 13 residues. The CDR3 DNA is TGCGCCAGCAGCAGCACAGGGGATCCTGAAGCTTTCTTT. It translates to CASSSTGDPEAFF.

As to this clone: Distinct nucleotide sequences in the sample also encode this CDR3. This chain joins TRBV6-5 and TRBJ2-3; a weak D match, TRBD2 (6 bases). The V gene's germline CDR1 is MNHEY and CDR2 SVGAGI. The CDR3 length is 13 residues. Trimming stripped 6 bases from V and 2 bases from J, with 9 bases between. The CDR3 region has the DNA TGTGCCAGCAGGCGGGACTTCACAGATACGCAGTATTTT. Its protein is CASRRDFTDTQYF.

This clone appeared once. The J gene is TRBJ2-5, the V gene TRBV2, with 13 bases lining up with TRBD2. The CDR3 extends over 15 amino acids. The junction had 8 bases not matched to a gene; V was cut back by 8 bases and J by 5 bases. Germline V gene data show CDR1 as SNHLY and CDR2 as FYNNEI. Here the CDR3 reads CASHLGLAGAETQYF. CDR3 in DNA: TGTGCCAGCCATCTAGGACTAGCGGGAGCGGAGACCCAGTACTTC.

This clone was counted a single time. The rearrangement links TRBV14 to TRBJ2-5; no clear D gene. The V gene lost 5 bases and the J gene lost 3 bases, with 10 bases spanning the gap. The CDR3 is made up of 13 amino acids. Germline V lookup: CDR1 SGHDN, CDR2 FVKESK. The CDR3 coding sequence is TGTGCCAGCAGCTCTATAAGGGAAGAGACCCAGTACTTC. Translation gives CASSSIREETQYF.

The rearrangement uses TRBV5-6 and TRBJ1-1; D is possibly TRBD1 (6 bases). The V and J ends lost 1 base and 0 bases respectively, with 19 bases between them. CDR1 SGHDT and CDR2 YYEEEE come from the germline V gene. This CDR3 spans 18 amino acids. In nucleotides, the CDR3 is TGTGCCAGCAGCTTGTTCCGGGACACTTTCGCCATGAACACTGAAGCTTTCTTT. This translates into CASSLFRDTFAMNTEAFF.